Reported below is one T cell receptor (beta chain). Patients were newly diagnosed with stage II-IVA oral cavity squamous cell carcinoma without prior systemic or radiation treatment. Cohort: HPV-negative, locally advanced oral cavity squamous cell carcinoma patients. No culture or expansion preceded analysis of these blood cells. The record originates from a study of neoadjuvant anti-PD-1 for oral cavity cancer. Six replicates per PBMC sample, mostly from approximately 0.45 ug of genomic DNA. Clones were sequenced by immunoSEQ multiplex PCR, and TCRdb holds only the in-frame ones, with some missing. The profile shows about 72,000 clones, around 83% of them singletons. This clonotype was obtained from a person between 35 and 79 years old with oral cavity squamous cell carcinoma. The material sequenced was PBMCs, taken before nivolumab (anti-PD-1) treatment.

The CDR3 is CASSSNSGANQPQHF. For the CDR3, the DNA is TGTGCCAGCAGTTCAAACTCAGGGGCCAATCAGCCCCAGCATTTT. The chain is built from TRBV28 and TRBJ1-5; D is perhaps TRBD1 (6 bases). CDR1 MDHEN and CDR2 SYDVKM come from the germline V gene. V dropped 4 bases and J dropped 3 bases, with 13 bases sitting between them. CDR3 size: 15 residues.